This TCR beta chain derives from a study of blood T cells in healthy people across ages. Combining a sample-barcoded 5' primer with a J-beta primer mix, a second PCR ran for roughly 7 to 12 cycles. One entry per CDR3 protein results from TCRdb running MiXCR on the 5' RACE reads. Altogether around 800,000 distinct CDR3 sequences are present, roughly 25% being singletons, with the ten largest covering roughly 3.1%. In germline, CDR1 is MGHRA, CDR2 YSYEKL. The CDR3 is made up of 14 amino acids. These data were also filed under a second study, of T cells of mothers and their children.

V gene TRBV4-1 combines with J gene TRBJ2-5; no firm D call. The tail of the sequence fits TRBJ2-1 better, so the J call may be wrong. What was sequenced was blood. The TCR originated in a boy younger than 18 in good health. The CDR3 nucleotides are TGCGCCAGCTCCCCCGTCGTGCAGCACAATGAGCAGTTCTTC. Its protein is CASSPVVQHNEQFF.